Below, 27 T cell receptor beta chains from the same sample are listed, as sequenced in a study of blood T cell repertoires in COVID-19. Sequencing was performed with immunoSEQ multiplex PCR; in TCRdb, only in-frame clones are kept and a portion is missing. The sample holds about 480,000 clones, roughly 87% seen once. Input material: peripheral blood. These receptors were taken from a man younger than 30 with COVID-19, enrolled during active disease.

This clone was counted between two and nine times. The chain couples TRBV7-6 to TRBJ2-1; no clear D gene. V lost 0 bases and J lost 10, with 10 bases in between. The CDR3 consists of 13 residues. Germline V gene lookup returns CDR1 SGHVS and CDR2 FNYEAQ. The CDR3 here is CASSLAGVTEQFF. The CDR3, as DNA: TGTGCCAGCAGCTTAGCTGGAGTGACGGAGCAGTTCTTC.

This rearrangement joins TRBV9 to TRBJ2-5, with D hard to call. V was cut by 0 bases and J by 7 bases, with 10 bases left in between. Germline assignment: CDR1 SGDLS and CDR2 YYNGEE. This CDR3 spans 13 amino acids. CDR3 residues: CASSVEEERTQYF. DNA of the CDR3: TGTGCCAGCAGCGTAGAAGAGGAAAGGACCCAGTACTTC.

The genes are TRBV18 and TRBJ2-5; D is perhaps TRBD2 (5 bases). The CDR3 has 16 amino acids. The V end was cut by 1 base, the J end by 1 base, with 13 bases between. Germline-derived CDR1 and CDR2 are KGHSH and LQKENI. The CDR3 DNA sequence: TGTGCCAGCTCACCACGGAGCGGCGGAGTCCAAGAGACCCAGTACTTC. Protein product: CASSPRSGGVQETQYF.

The chain carries TRBV4-1 and TRBJ2-1; D is possibly TRBD2 (7 bases). Germline V gene sequence: CDR1 MGHRA, CDR2 YSYEKL. Trimming left V 3 bases short and J 8 bases short, with 11 bases between. The CDR3 has 13 amino acids. The CDR3: CASSHRGGDEQFF. The CDR3 DNA reads as TGCGCCAGCAGCCACCGAGGGGGGGATGAGCAGTTCTTC.

The chain employs TRBV19 and TRBJ2-7, with D possibly TRBD2 on 7 matching bases. Germline CDR1 and CDR2: LNHDA and SQIVND (reference sequence). This CDR3 contains 14 residues. Trimming pared 6 bases from V and 5 bases from J, leaving 17 bases between. The chain's CDR3 is CASSSAGAGDEQYF. As DNA, the CDR3 is TGTGCCAGTAGCAGCGCGGGGGCTGGGGACGAGCAGTACTTC.

The V gene is TRBV7-2, the J gene TRBJ2-5; the match to TRBD2 covers 8 bases. The CDR3 extends over 16 amino acids. V was pared by 5 bases and J by 2 bases, with 10 bases of the junction left unmatched. Germline V gene lookup returns CDR1 SGHTA and CDR2 FQGNSA. CDR3: CASSEGRGGIQETQYF. For the CDR3, the DNA is TGTGCCAGCAGCGAGGGGCGCGGGGGGATACAAGAGACCCAGTACTTC.

The chain is built from TRBV6-1 and TRBJ2-5, with 8 bases lining up with TRBD1. CDR3 length equals 14 residues. Trimming at V came to 3 bases and at J to 3 bases, leaving 3 bases not matched to a gene. The germline V gene has CDR1 MNHNS and CDR2 SASEGT. The DNA for the CDR3 is TGTGCCAGCAGTGAGACAGGGGTGAAAGAGACCCAGTACTTC. It encodes CASSETGVKETQYF.

The chain uses TRBV7-9 and TRBJ2-2, with D perhaps matching TRBD1 (6 bases). The length of the CDR3 is 16 residues. CDR1 SEHNR and CDR2 FQNEAQ come from the germline V gene (reference sequence). Trimming took 3 bases from V and 0 from J, leaving 11 bases between them. The chain's CDR3 is CASSFLGQANTGELFF. In DNA, the CDR3 is TGTGCCAGCAGCTTCCTGGGACAAGCGAACACCGGGGAGCTGTTTTTT.

The chain is built from TRBV6-5 and TRBJ2-7; no reliable D call. The CDR3 runs to 14 residues. The germline gives CDR1 MNHEY, CDR2 SVGAGI. V was pared by 5 bases and J by 4 bases, with 15 bases between. The CDR3 reads CASSQSALGYEQYF. CDR3 coding DNA: TGTGCCAGCAGTCAGAGCGCCCTCGGGTACGAGCAGTACTTC.

The chain employs TRBV14 and TRBJ2-3; the match to TRBD2 covers 14 bases. The CDR3 has 15 amino acids. Germline loops: CDR1 SGHDN, CDR2 FVKESK. The ends lost 10 bases at V and 0 bases at J; junction bases unmatched: 3. CDR3: CANRLAGGSTDTQYF. The CDR3 DNA sequence: TGTGCCAATCGACTAGCGGGAGGGAGCACAGATACGCAGTATTTT.

The gene calls are TRBV7-9 and TRBJ1-1; D unresolved. Trimming removed 1 base at V and 7 bases at J, with 7 bases between. The CDR3 spans 12 residues. CDR1 is SEHNR, CDR2 FQNEAQ, per germline (reference sequence). CDR3 DNA: TGTGCCAGCAGCTTAGTGGGCCATGAAGCTTTCTTT. It translates to CASSLVGHEAFF.

V gene TRBV7-6 combines with J gene TRBJ2-1; weak D call: TRBD1 (6 bases). Trimming took 5 bases from V and 6 from J, leaving 17 bases between them. The CDR3 extends over 15 amino acids. The germline V gene encodes CDR1 SGHVS and CDR2 FNYEAQ. The CDR3 loop reads CASSHLRDTFNEQFF. The CDR3 bases are TGTGCCAGCAGCCACCTCCGGGACACCTTCAATGAGCAGTTCTTC.

The chain employs TRBV2 and TRBJ2-5, with 9 bases fitting TRBD2. The junction had 7 bases not matched to a gene; V was cut back by 4 bases and J by 4 bases. CDR1 SNHLY and CDR2 FYNNEI come from the germline V gene. This CDR3 is built from 15 residues. CDR3 in DNA: TGTGCCAGCAGTGCCGTAGCGGGAGTAGGAGAGACCCAGTACTTC. It codes for CASSAVAGVGETQYF.

The chain carries TRBV3-1 (or the pseudogene TRBV3-2) and TRBJ2-1, with unresolved D. The CDR3 extends over 14 amino acids. Germline V gives CDR1 LGHDT, CDR2 YNNKEL (reference sequence). V was shortened by 5 bases and J by 8 bases, with 16 bases between the two germline ends. The CDR3 region is CASSSLPGSDEQFF. For the CDR3, the DNA is TGTGCCAGCAGCTCCCTCCCGGGTAGTGATGAGCAGTTCTTC.

This clone turned up a few times. This chain connects TRBV5-8 to TRBJ2-2; 13 positions match TRBD2. Germline V lookup: CDR1 SGHTS, CDR2 YDEGEE. The length of the CDR3 is 17 residues. Losses at the gene ends were 2 bases for V and 3 bases for J; bases not matched to a gene: 4. CDR3 nucleotide sequence: TGTGCCAGCAGCTTCTGGACTAGCGGGAGCGACACCGGGGAGCTGTTTTTT. Protein sequence: CASSFWTSGSDTGELFF.

This chain connects TRBV5-6 to TRBJ2-7; TRBD1 might be the D (5 bases). CDR3 length equals 13 residues. Germline loops: CDR1 SGHDT, CDR2 YYEEEE. V was clipped by 4 bases and J by 2 bases, with 10 bases between them. The CDR3 DNA follows: TGTGCCAGCAGCATACAGGTTCCCTACGAGCAGTACTTC. Its protein is CASSIQVPYEQYF. Complete variable domain (other parts from reference TRBV5-6 and TRBJ2-7): DAGVTQSPTHLIKTRGQQVTLRCSPKSGHDTVSWYQQALGQGPQFIFQYYEEEERQRGNFPDRFSGHQFPNYSSELNVNALLLGDSALYLCASSIQVPYEQYFGPGTRLTVT.

The chain is built from TRBV2 and TRBJ2-7; D uncertain. V lost 8 bases, J lost 2 bases, and 10 bases lay in between. The V gene's germline CDR1 is SNHLY and CDR2 FYNNEI. The length of the CDR3 is 12 residues. The CDR3 DNA reads as TGTGCCAGCTCTGAGCAACCCTACGAGCAGTACTTC. As protein: CASSEQPYEQYF.

This clone was seen a few times. CDR3 loop: CASSYIWRRANTEAFF. CDR3 nucleotides: TGTGCCAGCAGTTACATATGGCGCAGGGCGAACACTGAAGCTTTCTTT. The gene calls are TRBV6-5 and TRBJ1-1, with a weak D call TRBD1 (5 bases). Trimming took off 2 bases at V and 1 base at J, with 14 bases between the two ends. This CDR3 has 16 amino acids. Germline-derived CDR1 and CDR2 are MNHEY and SVGAGI.

The J gene is TRBJ1-2, the V gene TRBV5-1; D not certain. The CDR3 spans 13 residues. The V gene's germline CDR1 is SGHRS and CDR2 YFSETQ. Trimming pared 0 bases from V and 7 bases from J, leaving 10 bases between. The CDR3 DNA is TGCGCCAGCAGCTTGGAGGTACGGAGTGGCTACACCTTC. It is translated as CASSLEVRSGYTF.

This chain joins TRBV11-2 and TRBJ1-1, with D perhaps matching TRBD1 (6 bases). Deletions cut 1 base from V and 6 bases from J, with 15 bases between. The CDR3 extends over 15 amino acids. In germline, CDR1 is SGHAT, CDR2 FQNNGV. Here the CDR3 reads CASSLAWQGKAEAFF. DNA of the CDR3: TGTGCCAGCAGCTTAGCTTGGCAGGGGAAGGCTGAAGCTTTCTTT.

The V gene is TRBV6-5, the J gene TRBJ2-7, with D perhaps TRBD1 (7 bases). V lost 2 bases and J 2 bases, leaving 13 bases between the germline ends. This CDR3 is 15 amino acids long. Germline loops: CDR1 MNHEY, CDR2 SVGAGI. The CDR3 nucleotides are TGTGCCAGCAGTTACGGGGGGACAGAGCCCTACGAGCAGTACTTC. Encoded protein: CASSYGGTEPYEQYF.

This sequence joins TRBV5-6 and TRBJ2-2; possible D gene TRBD2, 6 bases. Germline CDR1 is SGHDT and CDR2 is YYEEEE. The CDR3 has 17 amino acids. The V gene lost 0 bases and the J gene lost 3 bases, with 15 bases spanning the gap. The CDR3 loop reads CASSLGGSAGDTGELFF. The CDR3 DNA sequence: TGTGCCAGCAGCTTGGGCGGGTCAGCGGGCGACACCGGGGAGCTGTTTTTT.

The V gene is TRBV10-3, the J gene TRBJ2-7; D uncertain. The CDR3 is 12 residues long. The V end was cut by 0 bases, the J end by 5 bases, with 5 bases between. Germline loops: CDR1 ENHRY, CDR2 SYGVKD. The CDR3 protein is CAISESPDEQYF. The CDR3 DNA sequence: TGTGCCATCAGTGAGTCCCCAGACGAGCAGTACTTC.

This clone appeared a single time. The chain couples TRBV5-1 to TRBJ2-3; TRBD2 aligns across 13 bases. The V gene end was trimmed by 0 bases and the J gene end by 3 bases; junction bases not matched to a gene: 13. CDR1 is SGHRS and CDR2 is YFSETQ in the germline V gene. The CDR3 extends over 20 amino acids. In DNA, the CDR3 is TGCGCCAGCAGCTTGGCCCTAACTAGCGGGAGGGCCAAATCGACAGATACGCAGTATTTT. Translating gives CASSLALTSGRAKSTDTQYF.

V is TRBV4-2 and J is TRBJ2-1; no firm D call. Germline CDR1 and CDR2: LGHNA and YNFKEQ. Between the trimmed V and J ends, which lost 1 base and 3 bases, there was a span of 4 bases. This CDR3 comprises 13 residues. CDR3 DNA sequence: TGTGCCAGCAGCCAAGGTATCTACAATGAGCAGTTCTTC. This translates into CASSQGIYNEQFF.

The chain uses TRBV5-1 and TRBJ2-3, with 10 bases lining up with TRBD2. J lost 6 bases, V lost 4 bases, and 8 bases had no gene match. Germline V gene lookup returns CDR1 SGHRS and CDR2 YFSETQ. CDR3 size: 15 residues. CDR3 in DNA: TGCGCCAGCAGCGACCTAGCGGGAGTGCGGGATACGCAGTATTTT. This gives the protein CASSDLAGVRDTQYF. Looking up the rest from reference TRBV5-1 and TRBJ2-3 gives the full variable domain: KAGVTQTPRYLIKTRGQQVTLSCSPISGHRSVSWYQQTPGQGLQFLFEYFSETQRNKGNFPGRFSGRQFSNSRSEMNVSTLELGDSALYLCASSDLAGVRDTQYFGPGTRLTVL.

This sequence joins TRBV4-1 and TRBJ2-1; 8 bases fit TRBD1. V dropped 6 bases and J dropped 6; count of bases not matched to a gene: 7. The CDR3 length is 14 residues. The germline V gene has CDR1 MGHRA and CDR2 YSYEKL. The CDR3 nucleotides are TGCGCCAGCAGTCAGCAGGGGGCCGGCAATGAGCAGTTCTTC. This gives the protein CASSQQGAGNEQFF.